Presented here are 17 T cell receptor beta chains from one specimen sequenced in a study of T cells in Graves' hyperthyroidism and ophthalmopathy. Researchers took RNA transcripts and amplified the TCR beta CDR3 regions from them. Initially, a first-round RT-PCR of the TCR CDR3 employed the HTBI primer set. One entry per CDR3 protein, called by TCRdb with MiXCR from the multiplex PCR reads. Of hundreds of thousands of distinct CDR3 sequences in the sample, about a third were seen once. Sequences were obtained from blood. All receptors derive from a woman aged 35 to 49 with Graves' hyperthyroidism.

This clonotype occurred a few times. The chain has TRBV6-5 and TRBJ1-1; a possible D gene is TRBD1 (5 bases). This CDR3 has 14 amino acids. Germline V CDR1 and CDR2: MNHEY, SVGAGI. The germline V and J ends were trimmed by 7 bases and 8 bases, with 20 bases remaining between them. The CDR3: CASTGLDRGSEAFF. The CDR3 DNA reads as TGTGCCAGCACCGGACTCGACAGAGGGTCCGAAGCTTTCTTT.

V and J are TRBV7-2 and TRBJ2-5; D possibly uses TRBD1 or TRBD2 (5 bases each). The better agreement between TRBJ2-7 and the DNA end casts doubt on the J call. The CDR3 totals 16 residues. CDR1 and CDR2 from the germline V gene are SGHTA and FQGNSA. The CDR3 bases are TGTGCCAGCAGCCTCCCGGGGCCGTCCAGCTCCTACGAGCAGTACTTC. As protein: CASSLPGPSSSYEQYF.

A few counts support this clonotype. The chain uses TRBV24-1 and TRBJ2-2; no clear D gene. V gave up 6 bases and J gave up 6 bases, with 10 bases separating them. CDR3 size: 13 residues. Germline lookup yields CDR1 KGHDR and CDR2 SFDVKD. CDR3 sequence: CATSSAISGELFF. The CDR3 coding sequence is TGTGCCACCAGTTCCGCCATTTCCGGGGAGCTGTTTTTT.

On this clonotype itself: A single base separates this from a much larger clone, so it may be a read error. Without the conserved terminal phenylalanine or tryptophan, this CDR3 likely stems from a read error. V is TRBV7-6 and J is TRBJ1-4; 7 nucleotides align to TRBD1. Trimming took 3 bases from V and 8 from J; bases not matched to a gene: 6. The V gene's germline CDR1 is SGHVS and CDR2 FNYEAQ. The CDR3 contains 14 residues. The CDR3 DNA reads as TGTGCCAGCAGCTTTCGACAGGGCCACGAAAAACTGTTTTCT. Amino acid sequence: CASSFRQGHEKLFS.

This clonotype was recorded many times. The chain combines TRBV7-9 with TRBJ1-2; unclear D gene. Per germline, CDR1 SEHNR and CDR2 FQNEAQ (reference sequence). The CDR3 runs to 15 residues. Trimming cost V 4 bases and J 6 bases, with 18 bases left between them. The CDR3: CASSSYGVSEHGYTF. CDR3 nucleotides: TGTGCCAGCAGCTCGTATGGGGTTTCGGAGCATGGCTACACCTTC.

In regard to this clonotype: A much bigger clone sits one base away, suggesting this may be a read error. V gene TRBV15 combines with J gene TRBJ1-2; D call uncertain. The CDR3 is 12 amino acids. Germline V gene sequence: CDR1 LNHNV, CDR2 YYDKDF (reference sequence). V lost 0 bases and J lost 13, with 12 bases in between. CDR3 nucleotides: TGTGCCACCAGCAGAGATGTTTGGGCGTGCACCTTC. This codes for CATSRDVWACTF.

This clonotype was counted at least ten times. This chain joins TRBV7-2 and TRBJ1-1, with a possible D match to TRBD1 (5 bases). The length of the CDR3 is 14 residues. V lost 5 bases and J 8 bases, leaving 18 bases between the germline ends. The germline V gene encodes CDR1 SGHTA and CDR2 FQGNSA. The chain's CDR3 is CASSPTPGGGEAFF. CDR3 nucleotide sequence: TGTGCCAGCAGCCCGACCCCGGGGGGGGGGGAAGCTTTCTTT.

The rearrangement uses TRBV20-1 and TRBJ2-5; 11 bases line up with TRBD1. V lost 3 bases and J lost 5; bases outside the gene matches: 11. CDR1 and CDR2 (germline): DFQATT, SNEGSKA (reference sequence). This CDR3 has 16 amino acids. The chain's CDR3 is CSASRPGTGGLETQYF. CDR3 nucleotides: TGCAGTGCTAGCCGTCCCGGGACAGGGGGTTTGGAGACCCAGTACTTC.

This clonotype showed up many times. This sequence joins TRBV28 and TRBJ1-2; D is possibly TRBD1 (5 bases). The V and J ends lost 3 bases and 3 bases respectively, with 11 bases between them. Germline CDR1 is MDHEN and CDR2 is SYDVKM. This CDR3 is built from 14 residues. The DNA of the CDR3 is TGTGCCAGCAGTTTGGCAGGGAGCTACTATGGCTACACCTTC. Translating it yields CASSLAGSYYGYTF.

This clonotype was seen repeatedly, ten times or more. This sequence joins TRBV7-2 and TRBJ1-2; D is possibly TRBD1 (5 bases). V lost 1 base and J lost 8, with 11 bases in between. Germline V CDR1 and CDR2: SGHTA, FQGNSA. The CDR3 contains 13 residues. CDR3 in DNA: TGTGCCAGCAGCTTAGGCCAGGGTGAGGGCTACACCTTC. Translating it yields CASSLGQGEGYTF. The full variable domain, with the rest looked up from reference TRBV7-2 and TRBJ1-2, is GAGVSQSPSNKVTEKGKDVELRCDPISGHTALYWYRQSLGQGLEFLIYFQGNSAPDKSGLPSDRFSAERTGGSVSTLTIQRTQQEDSAVYLCASSLGQGEGYTFGSGTRLTVV.

This clonotype was detected only a few times. V usage is TRBV7-9 and J usage is TRBJ2-7; TRBD1 agrees at 9 bases. This CDR3 is 12 amino acids long. With V trimmed by 5 bases and J by 10 bases, 6 bases remained unmatched. In germline, CDR1 is SEHNR, CDR2 FQNEAQ (reference sequence). The CDR3, as DNA: TGTGCCAGCAGCCTGGGACAGGGCTCTCAGTACTTC. As protein: CASSLGQGSQYF.

The count of this clonotype is one. At one end, the junction sequence differs from germline, possibly due to a read error. The chain joins TRBV27 to TRBJ2-5; D not resolved. The CDR3 loop spans 14 amino acids. Germline V gives CDR1 MNHEY, CDR2 SMNVEV (reference sequence). Here the CDR3 DNA reads TGTGCCGGCAGTTTAGAAGACGGCGCGAAGACCCAGTACTTC. It yields the protein CAGSLEDGAKTQYF.

V is TRBV2 and J is TRBJ2-1; 7 nucleotides agree with TRBD2. CDR1 and CDR2 from the germline V gene are SNHLY and FYNNEI. The CDR3 runs to 11 residues. Unmatched junction bases numbered 4, after V lost 9 bases and J lost 8 bases. The CDR3: CASGREDEQFF. The CDR3 DNA follows: TGTGCCAGTGGGAGGGAGGATGAGCAGTTCTTC.

As concerns this clonotype: A read error may be the cause here, since a much bigger clone is one base away. The V gene is TRBV24-1, the J gene TRBJ1-3; D remains ambiguous. Between the trimmed V and J ends, which lost 6 bases and 0 bases, there was a span of 8 bases. The CDR3 loop spans 14 amino acids. The germline V gene encodes CDR1 KGHDR and CDR2 SFDVKD. CDR3 nucleotides: TGTGCCACCAGTACGAGTTCCTCTGGAAACACCATATATTTT. Protein product: CATSTSSSGNTIYF.

Remarks on this clonotype: At one of its ends the junction is not consistent with the germline gene, which may arise from a read error. This chain links TRBV29-1 with TRBJ2-7; 11 positions agree with TRBD2. Germline V gene data show CDR1 as SQVTM and CDR2 as ANQGSEA. The CDR3 spans 15 residues. CDR3 bases: TGTAGCGTTGTTTCTCGTACCCTAGCGGGAGGCGAGCAGTACTTC. Residues: CSVVSRTLAGGEQYF.

This clonotype was counted at least ten times. The V call is TRBV14, the J call TRBJ2-7, with D possibly being TRBD2 (5 bases). Germline CDR1 SGHDN, CDR2 FVKESK. This CDR3 has 14 residues. The V end lost 3 bases, the J end lost 2 bases, and 11 bases lay between the germline ends. CDR3 loop: CASSHPGVAYEQYF. CDR3 coding DNA: TGTGCCAGCAGCCACCCCGGGGTTGCCTACGAGCAGTACTTC.

On this clonotype itself: Possible read error: a much larger clone is one base away. This chain links TRBV6-1 with TRBJ1-2; no clear D gene. Trimming cost V 6 bases and J 6 bases, with 14 bases left between them. Germline CDR1 is MNHNS and CDR2 is SASEGT. CDR3 size: 13 residues. The CDR3 nucleotides are TGTGCCAGCAGCACCCGGGCAGGACATGGCTACACCTTC. The encoded protein is CASSTRAGHGYTF.